These 13 T cell receptor beta chains came from one sample sequenced in a study of shared clonotypes between healthy human individuals. Data came from immunoSEQ multiplex PCR; TCRdb stores just in-frame clones and leaves some out. The repertoire includes some 900,000 clones, approximately 80% of them detected once, and roughly 1.5% sits in the top ten. The sequencing sample was made of memory CD4+ T cells sorted from blood. Noted subset: CD45RA-negative fraction. The source of these receptors is a man younger than 35 in good health.

The CDR3 loop is CASSEYNEQFF. Here the CDR3 DNA reads TGCGCCAGCAGTGAGTACAATGAGCAGTTCTTC. The chain employs TRBV10-2 and TRBJ2-1; D uncertain. V shed 1 base and J shed 5 bases, with 0 bases lying between them. The germline V gene has CDR1 WSHSY and CDR2 SAAADI. This CDR3 spans 11 amino acids.

The chain joins TRBV20-1 to TRBJ2-5, with a weak D call TRBD2 (5 bases). Germline CDR1 reads DFQATT; CDR2 reads SNEGSKA (reference sequence). V was cut by 8 bases and J by 1 base, with 8 bases left in between. CDR3 size: 11 residues. The CDR3 DNA reads TGCAGTTCGAGGGCCCAAGAGACCCAGTACTTC. It encodes CSSRAQETQYF.

V gene TRBV29-1 combines with J gene TRBJ2-3, with TRBD2 matching 13 bases. Germline values: CDR1 SQVTM, CDR2 ANQGSEA. The length of the CDR3 is 15 residues. V trimming: 7 bases; J trimming: 3 bases; junction bases outside the gene matches: 7. The CDR3 DNA reads as TGCAGCGGGACACTAGCGGGGGGGCCAACAGATACGCAGTATTTT. The encoded protein is CSGTLAGGPTDTQYF.

V and J are TRBV10-2 and TRBJ2-3, with D unclear. Trimming cost V 2 bases and J 6 bases, with 6 bases left between them. Germline CDR1 WSHSY, CDR2 SAAADI. The length of the CDR3 is 12 residues. Here the CDR3 reads CASSETKDTQYF. CDR3 DNA: TGCGCCAGCAGTGAGACCAAGGATACGCAGTATTTT.

In this sample, this clone turned up once. The chain joins TRBV9 to TRBJ1-2, with TRBD1 matching over 8 bases. Germline trimming cut 3 bases from V and 4 bases from J; bases unmatched to any gene: 8. This CDR3 has 15 residues. Germline V CDR1 and CDR2: SGDLS, YYNGEE. The CDR3 reads CASSAQGALSYGYTF. Written as DNA, the CDR3 is TGTGCCAGCAGCGCGCAGGGGGCACTGAGCTATGGCTACACCTTC.

This chain joins TRBV5-8 and TRBJ2-3, with 7 nucleotides matching TRBD2. J gave up 1 base and V 1 base, and 0 bases lay outside the gene matches. The CDR3 is made up of 14 amino acids. CDR1 is SGHTS and CDR2 is YDEGEE in the germline V gene. DNA of the CDR3: TGTGCCAGCAGCTTGCTAGCGGGCACAGATACGCAGTATTTT. This codes for CASSLLAGTDTQYF.

This clone came up once. This specimen includes other DNA sequences encoding the same CDR3. The V gene is TRBV28, the J gene TRBJ2-7; TRBD2 aligns across 10 bases. The junction had 5 bases not matched to a gene; V was cut back by 3 bases and J by 3 bases. Germline CDR1 MDHEN, CDR2 SYDVKM. The CDR3 has 15 amino acids. The DNA of the CDR3 is TGTGCCAGCAGTTTGGTAGCTAGCGGGAGCTACGAGCAGTACTTC. Protein sequence: CASSLVASGSYEQYF.

The rearrangement joins TRBV4-3 to TRBJ2-5, with unresolved D. CDR1 is LGHNA and CDR2 is YSLEER in the germline V gene. This CDR3 has 14 residues. V lost 4 bases, J lost 3 bases, and 12 bases lay in between. CDR3 protein: CASSPGPHEETQYF. CDR3 nucleotide sequence: TGCGCCAGCAGCCCTGGCCCTCACGAAGAGACCCAGTACTTC.

The V and J genes are TRBV5-1 and TRBJ1-1, with 8 positions matching TRBD1. The CDR3 sequence is 14 residues long. V was pared by 0 bases and J by 6 bases, with 4 bases of the junction left unmatched. Germline V gives CDR1 SGHRS, CDR2 YFSETQ. The CDR3 nucleotides are TGCGCCAGCAGCTTGGCAGGGGGCAGCGCTGAAGCTTTCTTT. Amino acids: CASSLAGGSAEAFF.

V is TRBV5-1 and J is TRBJ2-5; the D call may be TRBD1 or TRBD2 (5 bases each). CDR3 length: 16 amino acids. Trimming left V 5 bases short and J 2 bases short, with 19 bases between. Looked up from germline, CDR1 is SGHRS and CDR2 is YFSETQ. The CDR3 sequence is CASRMRGSDRQETQYF. CDR3 in DNA: TGCGCCAGCAGGATGAGAGGGTCCGACAGACAAGAGACCCAGTACTTC.

This chain connects TRBV30 to TRBJ2-3; 13 positions match TRBD2. Trimming took 2 bases from V and 5 from J; bases not matched to a gene: 7. This CDR3 contains 16 residues. Germline V gives CDR1 GTSNPN, CDR2 SVGIG (reference sequence). The CDR3 bases are TGTGCCTGGAGTACAGGACTAGCGGGAGCCAGAGATACGCAGTATTTT. Amino acids: CAWSTGLAGARDTQYF. The full variable domain, with the rest looked up from reference TRBV30 and TRBJ2-3, is SQTIHQWPATLVQPVGSPLSLECTVEGTSNPNLYWYRQAAGRGLQLLFYSVGIGQISSEVPQNLSASRPQDRQFILSSKKLLLSDSGFYLCAWSTGLAGARDTQYFGPGTRLTVL.

This clone was seen at least ten times. In the same sample, other DNA sequences code for this CDR3. The chain joins TRBV2 to TRBJ1-1; tentatively, D is TRBD1 (6 bases). The CDR3 length is 14 residues. The ends were cut back, 4 bases at V and 1 base at J, with 10 bases in the middle. Germline loops: CDR1 SNHLY, CDR2 FYNNEI. The CDR3 DNA sequence: TGTGCCAGCAGTGTTGAGGGGGAGAACACTGAAGCTTTCTTT. This codes for CASSVEGENTEAFF. Drawing the rest from reference TRBV2 and TRBJ1-1, the complete variable domain is EPEVTQTPSHQVTQMGQEVILRCVPISNHLYFYWYRQILGQKVEFLVSFYNNEISEKSEIFDDQFSVERPDGSNFTLKIRSTKLEDSAMYFCASSVEGENTEAFFGQGTRLTVV.

V is TRBV4-1 and J is TRBJ1-5; 7 bases are a match to TRBD1. J gave up 5 bases and V 4 bases, and 11 bases lay outside the gene matches. This CDR3 contains 16 residues. Germline values: CDR1 MGHRA, CDR2 YSYEKL. The CDR3 loop is CASSPDGQATHQPQHF. The DNA of the CDR3 is TGCGCCAGCAGCCCCGACGGACAGGCCACCCATCAGCCCCAGCATTTT.